This T cell receptor beta chain appears in the sequencing data of a study of tumor-infiltrating lymphocytes in oesophageal squamous cell carcinoma. As regards this clonotype: Because the CDR3 is missing its conserved closing phenylalanine or tryptophan, this is likely a read error. No DNA is shown, since the ends of the CDR3 on it are uncertain; the CDR3 is the one TCRdb lists.

The germline V gene encodes CDR1 SGHVS and CDR2 FNYEAQ. The CDR3 is 16 residues long, counting both termini. TCRdb re-called the PCR reads through MiXCR, storing one row per CDR3 protein. This repertoire shows fewer than 20,000 distinct CDR3 sequences, about 39% found once; its top ten account for 15% to 20%. The source material was normal esophageal tissue next to the tumor. The rearrangement links TRBV7-6 to TRBJ2-7; TRBD2, the table's D call, lacks a check against the DNA. This clonotype was sampled from a female donor with esophageal squamous cell carcinoma. CDR3 loop: CASSLTSRSYEQYFGS.